This entry concerns a single T cell receptor (beta chain). What it binds is unknown. Germline and junction disagree at one end, which may indicate a read error. The PCR was carried out with 60 Vbeta primers and 13 Jbeta primers. The repertoire was sequenced with immunoSEQ multiplex PCR; TCRdb's copy has only in-frame clones and lacks some. Of 150,000 to 200,000 clones detected, approximately 80% appear once; the ten largest clones hold 2.6%. Germline V gene sequence: CDR1 SGDLS, CDR2 YYNGEE. CDR3 size: 17 residues. The data are from a study of cytomegalovirus exposure and HLA in healthy donors. Background on the study: Most genotyped donors, roughly 83% of 398, had Caucasian-associated genetic ancestry. Study-level points and caveats: In the analysis, some V segments, TRBV6-2 and TRBV6-3 included, were excluded as indistinguishable. The classifier was said to identify cytomegalovirus status with high specificity and sensitivity. In vitro confirmation showed a few CMV-associated chains to be CMV antigen specific.

The sequenced material came from PBMCs. The clonotype was recovered from a woman in her thirties or forties in good health and CMV-seropositive. The rearrangement links TRBV9 to TRBJ2-1, with TRBD2 matching over 10 bases. The CDR3 loop reads CASSVELAGSSCNEQFF. The CDR3 region has the DNA TGTGCCAGCAGCGTAGAACTAGCGGGGAGCTCCTGCAATGAGCAGTTCTTC.